This TCR beta chain originates from a study of Ad26.COV2.S vaccination and SARS-CoV-2 variants. Points from the study as a whole: Spike-specific TCR breadth was greater after Ad26.COV2.S than placebo. Researchers reported similar non-spike TCR breadth in vaccine and placebo recipients.

As to treatment: approximately 18 received Ad26.COV2.S at low or high dose, single or two shots; 5 received placebo; per-sample allocation not given. Sampling was done on day 63 after the first vaccine or placebo injection. Ad26 vector vaccine expressed Wuhan-strain SARS-CoV-2 spike. V lost 3 bases and J lost 5, with 7 bases in between. This CDR3 contains 12 residues. Here immunoSEQ multiplex PCR was the method, and the copy in TCRdb shows in-frame clones only, minus some. The sample records 290,000 or so clones, more than 75% being singletons. About this clone itself: Its target is not known.

The sequenced sample was peripheral blood, obtained in a trial of Ad26.COV2.S vaccine versus placebo. This chain connects TRBV12-3 or TRBV12-4 to TRBJ2-5; no definite D call. This receptor was identified in a person between 18 and 65 years old who received the Ad26.COV2.S COVID-19 vaccine or a placebo. The CDR3 here is CASSLYLETQYF. The DNA of the CDR3 is TGTGCCAGCAGTTTGTACCTCGAGACCCAGTACTTC.